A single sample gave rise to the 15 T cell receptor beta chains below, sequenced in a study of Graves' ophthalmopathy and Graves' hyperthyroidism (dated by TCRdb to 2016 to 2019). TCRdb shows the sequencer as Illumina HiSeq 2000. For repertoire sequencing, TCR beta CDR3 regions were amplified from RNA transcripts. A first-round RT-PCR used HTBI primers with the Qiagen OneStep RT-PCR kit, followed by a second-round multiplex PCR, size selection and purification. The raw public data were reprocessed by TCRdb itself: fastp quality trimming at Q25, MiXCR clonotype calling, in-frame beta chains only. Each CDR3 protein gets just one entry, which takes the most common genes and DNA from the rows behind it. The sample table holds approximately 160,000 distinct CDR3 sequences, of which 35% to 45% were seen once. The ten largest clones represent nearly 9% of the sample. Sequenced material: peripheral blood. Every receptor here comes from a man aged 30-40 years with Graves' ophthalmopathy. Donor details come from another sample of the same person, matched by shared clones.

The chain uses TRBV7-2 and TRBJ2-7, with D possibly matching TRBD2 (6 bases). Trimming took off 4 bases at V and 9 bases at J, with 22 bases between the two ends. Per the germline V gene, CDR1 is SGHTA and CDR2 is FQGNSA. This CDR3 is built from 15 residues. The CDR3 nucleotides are TGTGCCAGCAGCTCCACGGGACTCCCCTCCTCTCGGCAGTACTTC. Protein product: CASSSTGLPSSRQYF. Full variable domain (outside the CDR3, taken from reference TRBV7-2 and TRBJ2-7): GAGVSQSPSNKVTEKGKDVELRCDPISGHTALYWYRQSLGQGLEFLIYFQGNSAPDKSGLPSDRFSAERTGGSVSTLTIQRTQQEDSAVYLCASSSTGLPSSRQYFGPGTRLTVT.

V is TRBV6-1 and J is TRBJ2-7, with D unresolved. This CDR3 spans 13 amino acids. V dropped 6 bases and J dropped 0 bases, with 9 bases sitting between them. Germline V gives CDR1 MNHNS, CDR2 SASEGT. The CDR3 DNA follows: TGTGCCAGCAGCCGGGCAAGCTCCTACGAGCAGTACTTC. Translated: CASSRASSYEQYF.

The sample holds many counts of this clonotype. This CDR3 is CASSYSKGEREALSTDTQYF. The CDR3 DNA reads as TGTGCCAGCAGTTACTCGAAGGGCGAGCGGGAGGCCCTAAGCACAGATACGCAGTATTTT. V is TRBV6-2 or TRBV6-3 and J is TRBJ2-3; 9 nucleotides align to TRBD2. The V and J ends lost 0 bases and 0 bases, in that order; junction bases with no gene match: 13. CDR3 length equals 20 residues. Germline loops: CDR1 MNHEY, CDR2 SVGEGT.

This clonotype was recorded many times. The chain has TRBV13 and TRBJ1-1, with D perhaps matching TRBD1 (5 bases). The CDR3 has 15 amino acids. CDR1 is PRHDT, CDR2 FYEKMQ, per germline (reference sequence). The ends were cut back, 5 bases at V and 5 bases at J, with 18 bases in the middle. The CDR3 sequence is CASSSRQKSGTEAFF. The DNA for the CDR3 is TGTGCCAGCAGCAGCCGACAGAAGTCGGGAACTGAAGCTTTCTTT.

The CDR3 bases are TGCAGTGCAAAGTTGTTACAGGAAGCTTTCTTT. Translated, it gives CSAKLLQEAFF. The chain combines TRBV20-1 with TRBJ1-1; D not resolved. This CDR3 comprises 11 residues. Germline CDR1 is DFQATT and CDR2 is SNEGSKA (reference sequence). Trimming removed 6 bases from V and 8 bases from J, with 13 bases in between.

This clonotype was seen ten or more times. The CDR3 DNA follows: TGTGCCAGCAGCTTTGGTCGCCACTACGAGCAGTACTTC. This sequence encodes CASSFGRHYEQYF. This rearrangement joins TRBV7-6 to TRBJ2-7; D is undetermined. The germline V and J ends were trimmed by 3 bases and 3 bases, with 9 bases remaining between them. Germline V lookup: CDR1 SGHVS, CDR2 FNYEAQ. CDR3 size: 13 residues.

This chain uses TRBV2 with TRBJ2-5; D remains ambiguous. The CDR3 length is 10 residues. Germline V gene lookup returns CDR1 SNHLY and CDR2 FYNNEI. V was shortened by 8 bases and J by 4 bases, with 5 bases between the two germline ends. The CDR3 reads CASGVETQYF. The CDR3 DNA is TGTGCCAGCGGGGTAGAGACCCAGTACTTC.

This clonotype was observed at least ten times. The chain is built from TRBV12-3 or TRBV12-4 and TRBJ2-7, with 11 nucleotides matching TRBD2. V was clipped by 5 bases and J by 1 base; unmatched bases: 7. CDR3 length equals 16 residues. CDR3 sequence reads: CASSPLAGGQSYEQYF. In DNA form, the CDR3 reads TGTGCCAGCAGTCCCCTAGCGGGAGGACAATCCTACGAGCAGTACTTC.

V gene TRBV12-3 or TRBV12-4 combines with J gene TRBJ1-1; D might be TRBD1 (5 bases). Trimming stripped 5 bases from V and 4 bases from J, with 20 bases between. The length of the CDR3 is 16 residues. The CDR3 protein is CASSIREGLWGTEAFF. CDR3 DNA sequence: TGTGCCAGCAGTATCCGGGAGGGGTTGTGGGGCACTGAAGCTTTCTTT.

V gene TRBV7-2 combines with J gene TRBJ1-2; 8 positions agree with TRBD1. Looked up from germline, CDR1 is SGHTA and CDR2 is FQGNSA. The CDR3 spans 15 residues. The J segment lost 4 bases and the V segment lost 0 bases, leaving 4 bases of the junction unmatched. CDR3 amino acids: CASSLAGRGLYGYTF. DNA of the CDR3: TGTGCCAGCAGCTTAGCGGGCAGGGGGCTCTATGGCTACACCTTC.

This chain's CDR3 is CASISGGSYEQYF. The DNA of the CDR3 is TGTGCCAGCATTTCCGGTGGTTCCTACGAGCAGTACTTC. The J gene is TRBJ2-7, the V gene TRBV28; D is undetermined. The CDR3 length is 13 residues. Germline V gene sequence: CDR1 MDHEN, CDR2 SYDVKM. V dropped 7 bases and J dropped 1 base, with 11 bases sitting between them.

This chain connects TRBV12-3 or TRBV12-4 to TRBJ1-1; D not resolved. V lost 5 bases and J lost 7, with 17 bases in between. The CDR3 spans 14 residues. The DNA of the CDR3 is TGTGCCAGCAGTCCAAGACCGGGGATGAGTGAAGCTTTCTTT. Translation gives CASSPRPGMSEAFF.

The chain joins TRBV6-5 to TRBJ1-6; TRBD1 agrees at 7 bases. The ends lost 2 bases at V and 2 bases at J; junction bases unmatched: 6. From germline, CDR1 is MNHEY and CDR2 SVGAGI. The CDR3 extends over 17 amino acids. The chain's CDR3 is CASSYAGRGTYNSPLHF. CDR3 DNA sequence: TGTGCCAGCAGTTACGCAGGCAGGGGGACCTATAATTCACCCCTCCACTTT.

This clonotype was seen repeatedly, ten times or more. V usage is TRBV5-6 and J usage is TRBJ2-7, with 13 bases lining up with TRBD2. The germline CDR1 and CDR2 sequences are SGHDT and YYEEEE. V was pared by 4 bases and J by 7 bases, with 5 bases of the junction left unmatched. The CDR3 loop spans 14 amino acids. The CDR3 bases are TGTGCCAGCAGCCCGGGACTAGCGGGAAGTGAGCAGTACTTC. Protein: CASSPGLAGSEQYF.

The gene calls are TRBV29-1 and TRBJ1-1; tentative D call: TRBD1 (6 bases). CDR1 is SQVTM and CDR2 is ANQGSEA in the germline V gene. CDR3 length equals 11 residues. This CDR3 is CSQGGGTEAFF. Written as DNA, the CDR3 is TGCAGTCAGGGAGGGGGCACTGAAGCTTTCTTT.